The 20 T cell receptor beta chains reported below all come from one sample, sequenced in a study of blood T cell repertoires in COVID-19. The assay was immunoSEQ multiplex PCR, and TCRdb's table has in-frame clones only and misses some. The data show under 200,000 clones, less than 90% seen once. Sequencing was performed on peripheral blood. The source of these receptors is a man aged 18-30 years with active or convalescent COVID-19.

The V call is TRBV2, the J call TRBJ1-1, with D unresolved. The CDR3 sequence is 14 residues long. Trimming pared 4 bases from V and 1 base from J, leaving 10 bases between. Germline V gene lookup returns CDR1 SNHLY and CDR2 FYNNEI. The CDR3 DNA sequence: TGTGCCAGCAGTGTTGCGATTGCGAACACTGAAGCTTTCTTT. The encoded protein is CASSVAIANTEAFF.

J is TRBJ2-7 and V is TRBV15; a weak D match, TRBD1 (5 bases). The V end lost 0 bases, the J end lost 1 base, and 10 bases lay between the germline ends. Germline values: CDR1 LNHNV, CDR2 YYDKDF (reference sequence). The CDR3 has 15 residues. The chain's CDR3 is CATSRERSGSYEQYF. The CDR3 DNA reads TGTGCCACCAGCAGAGAAAGGTCAGGGTCCTACGAGCAGTACTTC.

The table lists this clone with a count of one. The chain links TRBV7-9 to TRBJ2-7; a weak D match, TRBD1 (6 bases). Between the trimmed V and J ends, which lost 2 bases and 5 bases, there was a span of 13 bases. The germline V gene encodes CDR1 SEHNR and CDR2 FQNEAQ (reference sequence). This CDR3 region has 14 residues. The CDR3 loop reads CASSLKGHFNEQYF. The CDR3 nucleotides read TGTGCCAGCAGCTTAAAGGGACATTTTAACGAGCAGTACTTC. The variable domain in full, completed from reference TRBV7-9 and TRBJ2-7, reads DTGVSQNPRHKITKRGQNVTFRCDPISEHNRLYWYRQTLGQGPEFLTYFQNEAQLEKSRLLSDRFSAERPKGSFSTLEIQRTEQGDSAMYLCASSLKGHFNEQYFGPGTRLTVT.

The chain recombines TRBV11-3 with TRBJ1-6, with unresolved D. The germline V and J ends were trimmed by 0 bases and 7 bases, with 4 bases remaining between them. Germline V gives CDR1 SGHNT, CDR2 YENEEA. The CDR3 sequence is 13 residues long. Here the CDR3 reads CASSLDSNSPLHF. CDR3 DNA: TGTGCCAGCAGCTTAGATAGCAATTCACCCCTCCACTTT.

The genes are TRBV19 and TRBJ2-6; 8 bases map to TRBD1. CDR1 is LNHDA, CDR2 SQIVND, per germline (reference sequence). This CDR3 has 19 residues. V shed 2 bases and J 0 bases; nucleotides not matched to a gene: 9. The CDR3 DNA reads TGTGCCAGTAGTATAAGGGGACAGGCACTTAACTCTGGGGCCAACGTCCTGACTTTC. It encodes CASSIRGQALNSGANVLTF.

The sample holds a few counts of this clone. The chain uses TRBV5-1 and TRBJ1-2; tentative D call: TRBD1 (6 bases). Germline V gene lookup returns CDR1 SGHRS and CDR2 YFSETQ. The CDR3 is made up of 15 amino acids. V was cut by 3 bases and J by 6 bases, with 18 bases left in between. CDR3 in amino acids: CASSSLTGGLDGYTF. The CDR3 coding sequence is TGCGCCAGCAGCTCCCTCACGGGGGGCTTAGATGGCTACACCTTC.

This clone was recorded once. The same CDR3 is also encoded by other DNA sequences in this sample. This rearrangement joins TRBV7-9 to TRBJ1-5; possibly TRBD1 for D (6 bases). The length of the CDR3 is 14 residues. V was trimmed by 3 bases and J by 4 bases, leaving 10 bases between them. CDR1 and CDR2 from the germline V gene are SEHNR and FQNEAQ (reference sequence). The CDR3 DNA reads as TGTGCCAGCAGCTTGCAGGGGTCGAATCAGCCCCAGCATTTT. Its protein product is CASSLQGSNQPQHF.

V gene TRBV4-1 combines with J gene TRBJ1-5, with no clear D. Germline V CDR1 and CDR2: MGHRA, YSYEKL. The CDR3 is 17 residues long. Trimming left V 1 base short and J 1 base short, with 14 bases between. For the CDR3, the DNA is TGCGCCAGCAGCCAAGTCATCGTGTCGAGAAGCAATCAGCCCCAGCATTTT. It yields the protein CASSQVIVSRSNQPQHF.

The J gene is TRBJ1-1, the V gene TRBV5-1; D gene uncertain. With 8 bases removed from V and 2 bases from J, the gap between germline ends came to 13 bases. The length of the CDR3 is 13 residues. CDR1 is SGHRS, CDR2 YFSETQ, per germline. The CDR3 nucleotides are TGCGCCAGTAAACAGTTACTTAACACTGAAGCTTTCTTT. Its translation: CASKQLLNTEAFF.

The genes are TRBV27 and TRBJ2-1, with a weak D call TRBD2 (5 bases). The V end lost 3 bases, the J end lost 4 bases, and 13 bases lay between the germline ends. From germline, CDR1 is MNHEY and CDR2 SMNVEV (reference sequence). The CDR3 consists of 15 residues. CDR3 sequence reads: CASSFRGGVYNEQFF. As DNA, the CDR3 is TGTGCCAGCAGTTTCCGGGGTGGGGTTTACAATGAGCAGTTCTTC.

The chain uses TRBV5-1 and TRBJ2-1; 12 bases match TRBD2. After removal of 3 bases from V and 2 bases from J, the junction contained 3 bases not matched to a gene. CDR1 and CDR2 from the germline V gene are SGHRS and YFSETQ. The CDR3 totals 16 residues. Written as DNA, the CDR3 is TGCGCCAGCAGCTCTTCTAGCGGGGGGGCCTACAATGAGCAGTTCTTC. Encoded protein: CASSSSSGGAYNEQFF.

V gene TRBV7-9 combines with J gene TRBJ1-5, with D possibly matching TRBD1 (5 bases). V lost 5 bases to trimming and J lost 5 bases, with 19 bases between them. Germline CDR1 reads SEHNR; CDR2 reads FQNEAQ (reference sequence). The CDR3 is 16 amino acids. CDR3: CASSRSGDSGDQPQHF. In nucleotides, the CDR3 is TGTGCCAGCAGCCGATCTGGCGACAGTGGGGATCAGCCCCAGCATTTT. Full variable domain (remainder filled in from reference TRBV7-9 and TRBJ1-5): DTGVSQNPRHKITKRGQNVTFRCDPISEHNRLYWYRQTLGQGPEFLTYFQNEAQLEKSRLLSDRFSAERPKGSFSTLEIQRTEQGDSAMYLCASSRSGDSGDQPQHFGDGTRLSIL.

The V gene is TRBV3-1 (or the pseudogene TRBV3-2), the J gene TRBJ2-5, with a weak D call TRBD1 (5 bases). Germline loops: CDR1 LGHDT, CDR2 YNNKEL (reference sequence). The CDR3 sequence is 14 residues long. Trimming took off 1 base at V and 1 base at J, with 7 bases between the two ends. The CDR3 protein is CASSQARVQETQYF. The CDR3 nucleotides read TGTGCCAGCAGCCAAGCCAGGGTCCAAGAGACCCAGTACTTC.

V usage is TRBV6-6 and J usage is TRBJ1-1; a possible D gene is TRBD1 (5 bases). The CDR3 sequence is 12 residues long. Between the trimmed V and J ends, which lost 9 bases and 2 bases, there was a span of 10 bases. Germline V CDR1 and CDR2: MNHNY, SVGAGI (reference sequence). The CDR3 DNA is TGTGCCAGTAGTGACAGAAACACTGAAGCTTTCTTT. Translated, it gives CASSDRNTEAFF.

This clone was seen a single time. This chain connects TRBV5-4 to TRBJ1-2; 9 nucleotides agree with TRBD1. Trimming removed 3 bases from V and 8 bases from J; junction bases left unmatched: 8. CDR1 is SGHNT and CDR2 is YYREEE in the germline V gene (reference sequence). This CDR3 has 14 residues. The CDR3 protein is CASSSAGQGGGYTF. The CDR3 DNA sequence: TGTGCCAGCAGCTCCGCGGGACAGGGAGGCGGCTACACCTTC.

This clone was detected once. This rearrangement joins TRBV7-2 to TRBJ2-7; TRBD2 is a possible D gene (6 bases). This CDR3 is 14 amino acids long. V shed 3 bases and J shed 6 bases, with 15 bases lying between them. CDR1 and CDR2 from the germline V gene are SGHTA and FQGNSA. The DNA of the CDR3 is TGTGCCAGCAGCTTTCCTGGCGGGACTCTCGAGCAGTACTTC. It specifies CASSFPGGTLEQYF. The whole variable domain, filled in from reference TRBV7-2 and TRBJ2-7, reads GAGVSQSPSNKVTEKGKDVELRCDPISGHTALYWYRQSLGQGLEFLIYFQGNSAPDKSGLPSDRFSAERTGGSVSTLTIQRTQQEDSAVYLCASSFPGGTLEQYFGPGTRLTVT.

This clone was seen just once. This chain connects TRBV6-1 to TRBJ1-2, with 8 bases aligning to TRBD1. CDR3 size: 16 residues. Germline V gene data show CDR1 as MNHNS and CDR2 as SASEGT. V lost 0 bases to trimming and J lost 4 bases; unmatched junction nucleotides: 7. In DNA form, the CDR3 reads TGTGCCAGCAGTGAAGCTAGGACAGGGAGCCCCTATGGCTACACCTTC. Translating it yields CASSEARTGSPYGYTF.

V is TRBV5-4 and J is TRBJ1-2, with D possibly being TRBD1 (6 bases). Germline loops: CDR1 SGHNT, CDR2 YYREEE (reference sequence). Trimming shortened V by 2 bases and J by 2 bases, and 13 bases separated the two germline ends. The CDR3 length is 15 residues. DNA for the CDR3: TGTGCCAGCAGCTTACTTGGACAGTCCAACTATGGCTACACCTTC. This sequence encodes CASSLLGQSNYGYTF. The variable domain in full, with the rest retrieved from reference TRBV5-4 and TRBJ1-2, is ETGVTQSPTHLIKTRGQQVTLRCSSQSGHNTVSWYQQALGQGPQFIFQYYREEENGRGNFPPRFSGLQFPNYSSELNVNALELDDSALYLCASSLLGQSNYGYTFGSGTRLTVV.

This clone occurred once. CDR3: CASTRAGELFF. The CDR3 nucleotides are TGTGCCAGTACTAGAGCCGGGGAGCTGTTTTTT. The chain couples TRBV2 to TRBJ2-2, with TRBD2 as a possible D gene (5 bases). Looked up from germline, CDR1 is SNHLY and CDR2 is FYNNEI. The V gene lost 9 bases and the J gene lost 6 bases, with 8 bases spanning the gap. The CDR3 totals 11 residues.

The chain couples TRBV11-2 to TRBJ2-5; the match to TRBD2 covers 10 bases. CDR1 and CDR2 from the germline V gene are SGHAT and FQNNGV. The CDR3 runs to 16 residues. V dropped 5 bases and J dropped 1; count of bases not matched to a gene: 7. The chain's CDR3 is CASSRQAGGLQETQYF. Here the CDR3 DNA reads TGTGCCAGCAGCCGACAAGCGGGGGGGCTCCAAGAGACCCAGTACTTC.